This T cell receptor beta chain was retrieved from a study of blood T cell repertoires in COVID-19. At the level of the study: Sources were T cells, B-cell-depleted T cells, or PBMCs; the material itself was cDNA or gDNA.

Original processing methods: It was from reference gene primer amplification that nucleated cell counts were estimated. The assay was immunoSEQ multiplex PCR, and TCRdb's table has in-frame clones only and misses some. Clonal size and the V and J genes are those of that table, whereas D and trimming came from the DNA. The table has around 250,000 clones, about 80% seen once. The sample comprised peripheral blood. The clonotype originates from a man aged 30-40 years who had recovered from COVID-19.

The CDR3 sequence is CASSRQGGYQETQYF. CDR3 nucleotides: TGCGCCAGCAGCCGTCAGGGAGGGTACCAAGAGACCCAGTACTTC. The J gene is TRBJ2-5, the V gene TRBV5-1; the match to TRBD2 covers 7 bases. Trimming cost V 4 bases and J 0 bases; bases outside gene matches: 6. Germline values: CDR1 SGHRS, CDR2 YFSETQ. The CDR3 is 15 residues long.